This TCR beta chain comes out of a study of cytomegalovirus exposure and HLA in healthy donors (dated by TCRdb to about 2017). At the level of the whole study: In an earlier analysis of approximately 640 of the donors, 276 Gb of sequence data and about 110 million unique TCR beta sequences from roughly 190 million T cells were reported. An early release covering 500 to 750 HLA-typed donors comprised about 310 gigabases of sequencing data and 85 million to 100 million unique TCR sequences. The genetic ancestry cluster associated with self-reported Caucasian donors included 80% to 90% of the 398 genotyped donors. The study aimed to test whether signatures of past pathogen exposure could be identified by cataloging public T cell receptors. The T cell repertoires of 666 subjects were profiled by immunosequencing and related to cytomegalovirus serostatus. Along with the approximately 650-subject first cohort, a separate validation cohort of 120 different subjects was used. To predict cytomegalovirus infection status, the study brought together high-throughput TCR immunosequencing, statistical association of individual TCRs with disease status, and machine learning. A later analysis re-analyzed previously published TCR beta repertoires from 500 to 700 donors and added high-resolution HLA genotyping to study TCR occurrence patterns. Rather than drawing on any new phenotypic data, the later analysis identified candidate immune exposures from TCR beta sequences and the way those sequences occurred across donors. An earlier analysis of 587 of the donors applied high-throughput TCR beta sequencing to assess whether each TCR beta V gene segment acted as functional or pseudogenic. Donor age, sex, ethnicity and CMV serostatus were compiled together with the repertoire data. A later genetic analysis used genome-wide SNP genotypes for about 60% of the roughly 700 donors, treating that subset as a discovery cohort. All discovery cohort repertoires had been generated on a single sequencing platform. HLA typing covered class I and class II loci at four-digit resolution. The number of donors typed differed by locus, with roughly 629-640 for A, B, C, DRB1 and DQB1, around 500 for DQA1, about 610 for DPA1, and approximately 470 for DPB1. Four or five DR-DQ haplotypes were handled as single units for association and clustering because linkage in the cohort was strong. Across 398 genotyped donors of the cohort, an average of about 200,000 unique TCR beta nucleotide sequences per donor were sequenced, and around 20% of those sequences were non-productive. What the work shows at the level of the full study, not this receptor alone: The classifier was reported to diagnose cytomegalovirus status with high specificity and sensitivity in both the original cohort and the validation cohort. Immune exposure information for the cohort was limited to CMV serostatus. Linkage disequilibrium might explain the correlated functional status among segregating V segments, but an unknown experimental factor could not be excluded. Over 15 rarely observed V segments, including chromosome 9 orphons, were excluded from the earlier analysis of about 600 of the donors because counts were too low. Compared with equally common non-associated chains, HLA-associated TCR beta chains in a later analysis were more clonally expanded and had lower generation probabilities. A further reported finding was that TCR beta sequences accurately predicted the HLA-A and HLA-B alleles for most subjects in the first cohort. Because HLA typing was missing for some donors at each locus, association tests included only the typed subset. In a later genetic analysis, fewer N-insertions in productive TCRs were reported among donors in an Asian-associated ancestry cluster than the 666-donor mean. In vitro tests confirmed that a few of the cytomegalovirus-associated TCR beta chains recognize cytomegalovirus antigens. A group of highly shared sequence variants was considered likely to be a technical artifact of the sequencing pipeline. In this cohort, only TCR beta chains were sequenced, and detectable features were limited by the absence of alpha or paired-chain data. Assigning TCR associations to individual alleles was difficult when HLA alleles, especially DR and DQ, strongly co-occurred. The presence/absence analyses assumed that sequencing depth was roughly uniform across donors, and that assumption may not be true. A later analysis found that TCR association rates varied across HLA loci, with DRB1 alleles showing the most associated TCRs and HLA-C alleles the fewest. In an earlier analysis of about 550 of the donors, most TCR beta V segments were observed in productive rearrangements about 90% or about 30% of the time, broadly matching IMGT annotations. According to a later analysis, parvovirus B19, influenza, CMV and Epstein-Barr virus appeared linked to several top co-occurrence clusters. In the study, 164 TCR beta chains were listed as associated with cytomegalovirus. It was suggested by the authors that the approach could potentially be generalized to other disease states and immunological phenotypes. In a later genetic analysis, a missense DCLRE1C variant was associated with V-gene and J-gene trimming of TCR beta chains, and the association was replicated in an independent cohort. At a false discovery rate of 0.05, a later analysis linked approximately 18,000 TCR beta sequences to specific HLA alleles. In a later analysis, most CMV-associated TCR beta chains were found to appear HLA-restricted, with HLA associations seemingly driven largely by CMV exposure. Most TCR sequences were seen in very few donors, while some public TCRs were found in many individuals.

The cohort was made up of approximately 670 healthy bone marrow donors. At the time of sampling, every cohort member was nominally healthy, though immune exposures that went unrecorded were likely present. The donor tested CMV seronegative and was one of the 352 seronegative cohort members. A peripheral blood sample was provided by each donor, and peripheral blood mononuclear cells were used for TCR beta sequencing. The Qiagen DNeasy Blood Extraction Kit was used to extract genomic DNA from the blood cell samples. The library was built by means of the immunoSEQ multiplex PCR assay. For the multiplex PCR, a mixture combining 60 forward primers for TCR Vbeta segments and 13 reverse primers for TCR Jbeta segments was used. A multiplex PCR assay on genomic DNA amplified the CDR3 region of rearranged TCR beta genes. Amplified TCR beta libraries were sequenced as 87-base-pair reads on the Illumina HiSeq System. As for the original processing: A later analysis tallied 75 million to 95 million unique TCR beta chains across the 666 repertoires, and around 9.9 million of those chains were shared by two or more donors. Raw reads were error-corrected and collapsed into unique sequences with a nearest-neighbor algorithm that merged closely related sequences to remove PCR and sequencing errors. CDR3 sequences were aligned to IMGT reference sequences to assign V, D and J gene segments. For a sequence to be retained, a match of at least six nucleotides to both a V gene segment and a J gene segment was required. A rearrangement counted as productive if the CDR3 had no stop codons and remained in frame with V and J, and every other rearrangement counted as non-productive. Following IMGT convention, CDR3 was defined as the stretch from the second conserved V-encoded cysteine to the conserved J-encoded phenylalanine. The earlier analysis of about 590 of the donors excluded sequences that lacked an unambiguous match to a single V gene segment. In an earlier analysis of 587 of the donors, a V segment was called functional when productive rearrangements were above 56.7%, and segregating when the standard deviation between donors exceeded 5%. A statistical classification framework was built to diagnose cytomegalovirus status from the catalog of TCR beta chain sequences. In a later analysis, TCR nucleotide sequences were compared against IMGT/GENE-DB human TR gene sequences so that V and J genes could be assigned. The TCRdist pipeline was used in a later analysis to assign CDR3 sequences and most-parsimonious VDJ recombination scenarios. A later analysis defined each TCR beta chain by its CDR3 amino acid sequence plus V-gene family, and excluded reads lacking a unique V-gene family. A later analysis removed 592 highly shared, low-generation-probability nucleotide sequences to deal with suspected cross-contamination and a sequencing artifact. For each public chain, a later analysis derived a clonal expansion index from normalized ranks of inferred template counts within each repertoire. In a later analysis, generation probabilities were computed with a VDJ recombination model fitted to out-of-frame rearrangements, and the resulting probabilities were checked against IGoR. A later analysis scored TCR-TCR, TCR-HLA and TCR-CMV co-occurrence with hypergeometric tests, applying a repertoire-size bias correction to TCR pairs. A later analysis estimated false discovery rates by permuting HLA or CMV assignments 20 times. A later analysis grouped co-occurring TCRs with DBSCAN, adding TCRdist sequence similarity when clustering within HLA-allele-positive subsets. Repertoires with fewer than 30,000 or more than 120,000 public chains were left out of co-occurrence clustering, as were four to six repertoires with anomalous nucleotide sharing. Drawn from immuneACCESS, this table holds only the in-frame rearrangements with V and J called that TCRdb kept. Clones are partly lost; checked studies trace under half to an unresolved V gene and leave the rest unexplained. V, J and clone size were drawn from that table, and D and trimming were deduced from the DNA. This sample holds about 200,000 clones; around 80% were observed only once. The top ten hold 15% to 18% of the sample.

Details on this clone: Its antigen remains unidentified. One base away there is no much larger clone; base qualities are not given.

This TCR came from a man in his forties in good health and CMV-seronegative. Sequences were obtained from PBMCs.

For the CDR3, the sequence is CASSVGQGATYEQYF. At the DNA level, the sequence is TGTGCCAGCAGCGTAGGACAGGGGGCAACCTACGAGCAGTACTTC. Recombination linked TRBV9 to TRBJ2-7, and TRBD1 aligns with 10 junction nucleotides. From the cysteine up to the phenylalanine, the CDR3 has a length of 15 residues. Solely the CDR3 DNA is kept, with 45 bases framed from the first base. Unmatched junction bases come to 2, with V trimmed by 0 bases and J by 2 bases. Per the germline V gene, SGDLS is the CDR1 and YYNGEE is the CDR2.